The rows below give T cell receptor beta chains drawn from one sample of a study of T cells in Graves' hyperthyroidism and ophthalmopathy. MiXCR was run by TCRdb on the multiplex PCR reads, yielding one entry per CDR3 protein. Here the sample spans hundreds of thousands of distinct CDR3 sequences, roughly 16% being singletons. The sample consisted of blood. The receptors derive from a woman under 40 with Graves' hyperthyroidism. Both conserved end residues are part of each CDR3. The D gene is left open where the match is weak. Clone size is stated in some rows and not others, as once, few, many or a class when expanded.

j_gene: TRBJ1-5
abundance: few
d_gene: TRBD1
v_gene: TRBV20-1
CDR3nt: TGCAGTGCTAGAGAGGCGTGGACAGGGGGGAATCAGCCCCAGCATTTT
CDR3aa: CSAREAWTGGNQPQHF

j_gene: TRBJ2-7
abundance: many
d_gene: -
v_gene: TRBV9
CDR3nt: TGTGCCAGCAGCGTAGCCAGTTTGGCCTACGAGCAGTACTTC
CDR3aa: CASSVASLAYEQYF

j_gene: TRBJ2-7
abundance: -
d_gene: -
v_gene: TRBV6-9
CDR3nt: TGTGCCAGCAGTATTCGAGGATCGTCGCAGTACTTC
CDR3aa: CASSIRGSSQYF

j_gene: TRBJ2-1
abundance: -
d_gene: -
v_gene: TRBV20-1
CDR3nt: TGCAGTGCTAGTAACAGGGTAGGGGCCAATGAGCAGTTCTTC
CDR3aa: CSASNRVGANEQFF

j_gene: TRBJ1-5
abundance: many
d_gene: -
v_gene: TRBV7-2
CDR3nt: TGTGCCAGCAGCTTACGAGGACAGCACAATCAGCCCCAGCATTTT
CDR3aa: CASSLRGQHNQPQHF

j_gene: TRBJ1-1
abundance: many
d_gene: -
v_gene: TRBV7-9
CDR3nt: TGTGCCAGCAGCTTATTTAGGGAGGGCACTGAAGCTTTCTTT
CDR3aa: CASSLFREGTEAFF

j_gene: TRBJ2-7
abundance: many
d_gene: TRBD2
v_gene: TRBV28
CDR3nt: TGTGCCAGCAGCGGGACTAGCGGGAACAACGAGCAGTACTTC
CDR3aa: CASSGTSGNNEQYF

j_gene: TRBJ1-1
abundance: few
d_gene: -
v_gene: TRBV5-1
CDR3nt: TGCGCCAGCAGCCCCGGACGGATCGGTGAAGCTTTCTTT
CDR3aa: CASSPGRIGEAFF

j_gene: TRBJ2-3
abundance: -
d_gene: -
v_gene: TRBV18
CDR3nt: TGTGCCAGCTCGCTTAACCCCAGGGCAGATACGCAGTATTTT
CDR3aa: CASSLNPRADTQYF

j_gene: TRBJ2-3
abundance: few
d_gene: -
v_gene: TRBV7-9
CDR3nt: TGTGCCAGCAGCCCCTCCCTAACAGATACGCAGTATTTT
CDR3aa: CASSPSLTDTQYF

j_gene: TRBJ1-1
abundance: many
d_gene: TRBD1
v_gene: TRBV5-1
CDR3nt: TGCGCCAGCAGCTCGACAGGGTGGATCACTGAAGCTTTCTTT
CDR3aa: CASSSTGWITEAFF

j_gene: TRBJ1-5
abundance: -
d_gene: TRBD1
v_gene: TRBV19
CDR3nt: TGTGCCAGTACGGACAGGCGCAATCAGCCCCAGCATTTT
CDR3aa: CASTDRRNQPQHF

j_gene: TRBJ2-3
abundance: many
d_gene: TRBD2
v_gene: TRBV11-1
CDR3nt: TGTGCCAGCAGCTTAGCGCGGGGGGTCGGGGCTACGCAGTATTTT
CDR3aa: CASSLARGVGATQYF

j_gene: TRBJ1-1
abundance: many
d_gene: TRBD1
v_gene: TRBV12-5
CDR3nt: TGTGCTAGTGGTCTGACAGGGGCTTTCGCTGAAGCTTTCTTT
CDR3aa: CASGLTGAFAEAFF

j_gene: TRBJ2-2
abundance: many
d_gene: TRBD2
v_gene: TRBV2
CDR3nt: TGTGCCAGCACCCTAGGACTAGCGGGACCCACCGGGGAGCTGTTTTTT
CDR3aa: CASTLGLAGPTGELFF

j_gene: TRBJ2-5
abundance: few
d_gene: -
v_gene: TRBV20-1
CDR3nt: TGCAGTGCTAGAGAGTTAGCGCAAGAGACCCAGTACTTC
CDR3aa: CSARELAQETQYF

j_gene: TRBJ2-2
abundance: -
d_gene: TRBD2
v_gene: TRBV24-1
CDR3nt: TGTGCCACCAGTGGTCTAGCGGGAGAAACCGGGGAGCTGTTTTTT
CDR3aa: CATSGLAGETGELFF

j_gene: TRBJ1-1
abundance: many
d_gene: -
v_gene: TRBV27
CDR3nt: TGTGCCAGCCATACAGGGTTTCATACTGAAGCTTTCTTT
CDR3aa: CASHTGFHTEAFF

j_gene: TRBJ1-2
abundance: -
d_gene: -
v_gene: TRBV19
CDR3nt: TGTGCCAGTAGTATCGACCGGGGTAACTATGGCTACACCTTC
CDR3aa: CASSIDRGNYGYTF

j_gene: TRBJ2-1
abundance: many
d_gene: TRBD2
v_gene: TRBV20-1
CDR3nt: TGCAGTGCCACCAGGGGACTAGCGGGAGCTGAGCAGTTCTTC
CDR3aa: CSATRGLAGAEQFF

j_gene: TRBJ2-1
abundance: -
d_gene: TRBD2
v_gene: TRBV28
CDR3nt: TGTGCCAGCAGTTCCCCGAGGTCCACCGGGACTAGCGGGGGGAATGAGCAGTTCTTC
CDR3aa: CASSSPRSTGTSGGNEQFF

j_gene: TRBJ1-2
abundance: many
d_gene: -
v_gene: TRBV2
CDR3nt: TGTGCCAGCAGCGTCCGACCAGCTTATGGCTACACCTTC
CDR3aa: CASSVRPAYGYTF

j_gene: TRBJ2-3
abundance: many
d_gene: -
v_gene: TRBV18
CDR3nt: TGTGCCAGCTCACCACCGCCTAGCATCGTCGGTACGCAGTATTTT
CDR3aa: CASSPPPSIVGTQYF

j_gene: TRBJ2-7
abundance: many
d_gene: -
v_gene: TRBV20-1
CDR3nt: TGCAGTGCGTTGGGCGGTTATTCATACGAGCAGTACTTC
CDR3aa: CSALGGYSYEQYF

j_gene: TRBJ2-1
abundance: many
d_gene: -
v_gene: TRBV2
CDR3nt: TGTGCCAGCAGCCCCACCGGGTACAATGAGCAGTTCTTC
CDR3aa: CASSPTGYNEQFF

j_gene: TRBJ1-1
abundance: many
d_gene: -
v_gene: TRBV30
CDR3nt: TGTGCCTGGACCTGGGCCACTGAAGCTTTCTTT
CDR3aa: CAWTWATEAFF

j_gene: TRBJ2-3
abundance: many
d_gene: TRBD2
v_gene: TRBV11-2
CDR3nt: TGTGCCAGCAGCTTAGGCACTAGCGGGAGGACAGATACGCAGTATTTT
CDR3aa: CASSLGTSGRTDTQYF

j_gene: TRBJ2-7
abundance: many
d_gene: -
v_gene: TRBV28
CDR3nt: TGTGCCAGCAGTCCACTCGCGGTGTCCTACGAGCAGTACTTC
CDR3aa: CASSPLAVSYEQYF

j_gene: TRBJ2-1
abundance: many
d_gene: -
v_gene: TRBV7-6
CDR3nt: TGTGCCAGCAGCCCCTTGGGCGAGAATGAGCAGTTCTTC
CDR3aa: CASSPLGENEQFF

j_gene: TRBJ2-1
abundance: many
d_gene: -
v_gene: TRBV7-3
CDR3nt: TGTGCCAGCAGCTTAGCGGCGAATTCCTACAATGAGCAGTTCTTC
CDR3aa: CASSLAANSYNEQFF

j_gene: TRBJ1-1
abundance: many
d_gene: TRBD1
v_gene: TRBV12-3/TRBV12-4
CDR3nt: TGTGCCAGCATTCGGGACAGCGCGAACACTGAAGCTTTCTTT
CDR3aa: CASIRDSANTEAFF

j_gene: TRBJ1-1
abundance: -
d_gene: -
v_gene: TRBV6-2/TRBV6-3
CDR3nt: TGTGCCAGCAGTACCGAGGGGCGCACTGAAGCTTTCTTT
CDR3aa: CASSTEGRTEAFF

j_gene: TRBJ2-5
abundance: many
d_gene: -
v_gene: TRBV7-3
CDR3nt: TGTGCCAGCAGCTTAATCGGTTCGGGACTCCAAGAGACCCAGTACTTC
CDR3aa: CASSLIGSGLQETQYF

j_gene: TRBJ2-5
abundance: -
d_gene: -
v_gene: TRBV7-3
CDR3nt: TGTGCCAGCAGCTTATCCAGGCTACAGGAGACCCAGTACTTC
CDR3aa: CASSLSRLQETQYF

j_gene: TRBJ1-6
abundance: -
d_gene: TRBD1
v_gene: TRBV12-3/TRBV12-4
CDR3nt: TGTGCCAGCAGCCGGGACAGTAGGAATTCACCCCTCCACTTT
CDR3aa: CASSRDSRNSPLHF

j_gene: TRBJ1-5
abundance: many
d_gene: TRBD1
v_gene: TRBV6-1
CDR3nt: TGTGCCAGCAGTGAAGCGTCAGGGGGAACAGGTAATCAGCCCCAGCATTTT
CDR3aa: CASSEASGGTGNQPQHF

j_gene: TRBJ1-1
abundance: few
d_gene: TRBD1
v_gene: TRBV20-1
CDR3nt: TGCAGTGCTAGAGATCCCGGGACAGGGGAAGGTACTGAAGCTTTCTTT
CDR3aa: CSARDPGTGEGTEAFF

j_gene: TRBJ2-1
abundance: many
d_gene: -
v_gene: TRBV2
CDR3nt: TGTGCCAGCAGTTCCCGACAGTACAATGAGCAGTTCTTC
CDR3aa: CASSSRQYNEQFF

j_gene: TRBJ2-7
abundance: -
d_gene: TRBD2
v_gene: TRBV5-5
CDR3nt: TGTGCCAGCAGCTTGGGACTAGCGGGAGGGCCGACCTACGAGCAGTACTTC
CDR3aa: CASSLGLAGGPTYEQYF

j_gene: TRBJ2-7
abundance: -
d_gene: -
v_gene: TRBV29-1
CDR3nt: TGCAGCGTTGTGCGAACGGACACCTACGAGCAGTACTTC
CDR3aa: CSVVRTDTYEQYF

j_gene: TRBJ2-1
abundance: many
d_gene: -
v_gene: TRBV29-1
CDR3nt: TGCAGCGCCGAGCGGAGCTCCTACAATGAGCAGTTCTTC
CDR3aa: CSAERSSYNEQFF

j_gene: TRBJ1-5
abundance: many
d_gene: -
v_gene: TRBV28
CDR3nt: TGTGCCACAGGGAACCAGGTTCAGCCCCAGCATTTT
CDR3aa: CATGNQVQPQHF